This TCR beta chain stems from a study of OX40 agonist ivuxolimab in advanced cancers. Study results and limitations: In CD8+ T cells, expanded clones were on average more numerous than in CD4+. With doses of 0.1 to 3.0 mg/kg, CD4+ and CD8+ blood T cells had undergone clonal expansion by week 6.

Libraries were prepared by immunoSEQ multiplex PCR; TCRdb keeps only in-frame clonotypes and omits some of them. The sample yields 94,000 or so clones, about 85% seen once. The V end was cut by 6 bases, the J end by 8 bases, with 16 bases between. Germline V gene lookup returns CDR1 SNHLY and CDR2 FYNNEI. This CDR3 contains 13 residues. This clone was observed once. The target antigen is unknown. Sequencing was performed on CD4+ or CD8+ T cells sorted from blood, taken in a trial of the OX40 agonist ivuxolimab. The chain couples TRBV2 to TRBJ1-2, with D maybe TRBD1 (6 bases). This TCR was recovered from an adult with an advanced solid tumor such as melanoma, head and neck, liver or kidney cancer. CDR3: CASRSGQREGYTF. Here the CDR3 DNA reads TGTGCCAGCAGGAGTGGACAGCGGGAGGGCTACACCTTC.